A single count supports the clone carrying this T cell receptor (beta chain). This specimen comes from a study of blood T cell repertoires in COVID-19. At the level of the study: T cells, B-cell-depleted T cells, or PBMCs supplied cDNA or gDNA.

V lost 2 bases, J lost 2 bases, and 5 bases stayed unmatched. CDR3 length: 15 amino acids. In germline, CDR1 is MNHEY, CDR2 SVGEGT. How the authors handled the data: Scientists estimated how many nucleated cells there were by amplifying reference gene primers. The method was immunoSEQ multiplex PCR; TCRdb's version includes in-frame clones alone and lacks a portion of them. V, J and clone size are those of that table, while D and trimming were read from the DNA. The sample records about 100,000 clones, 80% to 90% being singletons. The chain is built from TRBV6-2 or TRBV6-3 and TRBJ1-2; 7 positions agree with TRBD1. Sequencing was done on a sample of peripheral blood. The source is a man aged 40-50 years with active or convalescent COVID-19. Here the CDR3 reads CASSYGKTGNYGYTF. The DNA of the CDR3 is TGTGCCAGCAGTTACGGGAAGACAGGGAACTATGGCTACACCTTC.